Shown below are 23 T cell receptor beta chains from a single sample sequenced in a study of cytomegalovirus exposure and HLA in healthy donors. Primers: 60 Vbeta forward and 13 Jbeta reverse. Using immunoSEQ multiplex PCR, the repertoire was profiled, and TCRdb retains in-frame clones only, with some absent. The sample is made up of over 100,000 clones, and the top ten hold 3.5% to 4.5% of it. Input material: PBMCs. The receptors derive from a man aged 25 to 45 in good health and CMV-seronegative.

The rearrangement uses TRBV27 and TRBJ2-1, with TRBD1 matching 9 bases. CDR1 MNHEY and CDR2 SMNVEV come from the germline V gene (reference sequence). This CDR3 contains 13 residues. Trimming took 8 bases from V and 10 from J; bases not matched to a gene: 9. The CDR3 bases are TGTGCCAGCGGGGACAGGGTACAATGGGAGCAGTTCTTC. Translating it yields CASGDRVQWEQFF.

The V and J genes are TRBV6-6 and TRBJ2-5; D is unclear. The DNA end favors TRBJ2-7, so the J call may be wrong. The CDR3 sequence is 12 residues long. Germline V gives CDR1 MNHNY, CDR2 SVGAGI (reference sequence). In DNA form, the CDR3 reads TGTGCCAGCAGTTACTTCGGTCCCGAGCAGTACTTC. It yields the protein CASSYFGPEQYF.

This chain joins TRBV15 and TRBJ2-1, with D tentatively TRBD2 (6 bases). Germline-derived CDR1 and CDR2 are LNHNV and YYDKDF (reference sequence). The length of the CDR3 is 13 residues. V lost 5 bases and J 2 bases, leaving 7 bases between the germline ends. CDR3 in amino acids: CATSGGTYNEQFF. In DNA, the CDR3 is TGTGCCACCAGCGGCGGGACCTACAATGAGCAGTTCTTC.

For this clone: The junction and the germline gene differ at one end; a read error may be behind it. J is TRBJ2-1 and V is TRBV6-5; perhaps TRBD1 as D (6 bases). Germline values: CDR1 MNHEY, CDR2 SVGAGI. The CDR3 spans 15 residues. The CDR3: CASSRTMDSYNGQFF. In DNA, the CDR3 is TGTGCCAGCAGCCGGACGATGGACAGCTACAATGGGCAGTTCTTC.

This chain uses TRBV5-4 with TRBJ2-3, with a possible D match to TRBD1 (6 bases). The CDR3 consists of 16 residues. The V gene lost 7 bases and the J gene lost 0 bases, with 18 bases spanning the gap. Per the germline V gene, CDR1 is SGHNT and CDR2 is YYREEE (reference sequence). CDR3: CASRGGTSLSTDTQYF. CDR3 coding DNA: TGTGCCAGCCGGGGTGGGACAAGTCTTAGCACAGATACGCAGTATTTT. Full variable domain (remainder filled in from reference TRBV5-4 and TRBJ2-3): ETGVTQSPTHLIKTRGQQVTLRCSSQSGHNTVSWYQQALGQGPQFIFQYYREEENGRGNFPPRFSGLQFPNYSSELNVNALELDDSALYLCASRGGTSLSTDTQYFGPGTRLTVL.

The V gene is TRBV27, the J gene TRBJ1-2; TRBD1 aligns across 8 bases. Germline V gene lookup returns CDR1 MNHEY and CDR2 SMNVEV (reference sequence). CDR3 length equals 14 residues. Germline trimming cut 7 bases from V and 5 bases from J; bases unmatched to any gene: 9. CDR3 nucleotides: TGTGCCAGCAAGGGTCCAGGGGGCGGGTATGGCTACACCTTC. It specifies CASKGPGGGYGYTF.

The chain is built from TRBV19 and TRBJ1-5, with D possibly matching TRBD1 (6 bases). The CDR3 spans 14 residues. Germline-derived CDR1 and CDR2 are LNHDA and SQIVND (reference sequence). V dropped 4 bases and J dropped 5 bases, with 12 bases sitting between them. CDR3 sequence: CASSTGQQDQPQHF. The CDR3 DNA sequence: TGTGCCAGTAGTACCGGACAGCAGGATCAGCCCCAGCATTTT.

V gene TRBV7-2 combines with J gene TRBJ2-5, with TRBD1 identical over 11 bases. The length of the CDR3 is 13 residues. Germline assignment: CDR1 SGHTA and CDR2 FQGNSA. Losses at the gene ends were 5 bases for V and 7 bases for J; bases not matched to a gene: 3. The CDR3 here is CASSGDRGGTQYF. The DNA for the CDR3 is TGTGCCAGCAGCGGGGACAGGGGGGGGACCCAGTACTTC.

The chain carries TRBV6-6 and TRBJ2-5; 7 bases map to TRBD1. J gave up 1 base and V 7 bases, and 0 bases lay outside the gene matches. Germline V lookup: CDR1 MNHNY, CDR2 SVGAGI (reference sequence). The CDR3 consists of 12 residues. The CDR3 protein is CASNRGQETQYF. In nucleotides, the CDR3 is TGTGCCAGCAACAGGGGCCAAGAGACCCAGTACTTC.

The J gene is TRBJ2-5, the V gene TRBV5-1; 7 bases fit TRBD2. Germline V gives CDR1 SGHRS, CDR2 YFSETQ. This CDR3 spans 16 amino acids. V shed 7 bases, J shed 3 bases, and the junction held 15 bases outside the gene matches. CDR3 in amino acids: CASGSGMGGKKETQYF. The CDR3 bases are TGCGCCAGCGGCTCTGGGATGGGGGGGAAAAAAGAGACCCAGTACTTC. Combining the CDR3 with reference TRBV5-1 and TRBJ2-5 gives the whole variable domain KAGVTQTPRYLIKTRGQQVTLSCSPISGHRSVSWYQQTPGQGLQFLFEYFSETQRNKGNFPGRFSGRQFSNSRSEMNVSTLELGDSALYLCASGSGMGGKKETQYFGPGTRLLVL.

The chain employs TRBV7-2 and TRBJ1-6; 8 bases agree with TRBD1. V lost 5 bases and J lost 10; bases outside the gene matches: 10. The CDR3 is made up of 15 amino acids. Germline V lookup: CDR1 SGHTA, CDR2 FQGNSA. The CDR3 region has the DNA TGTGCCAGCAGCCCTTCGACAGGGGCTGGCTCACCCCTCCACTTT. Its protein product is CASSPSTGAGSPLHF. Filled out from reference TRBV7-2 and TRBJ1-6, the complete variable domain reads GAGVSQSPSNKVTEKGKDVELRCDPISGHTALYWYRQSLGQGLEFLIYFQGNSAPDKSGLPSDRFSAERTGGSVSTLTIQRTQQEDSAVYLCASSPSTGAGSPLHFGNGTRLTVT.

This chain connects TRBV19 to TRBJ2-1; the D is unclear. The CDR3 loop spans 13 amino acids. CDR1 and CDR2 from the germline V gene are LNHDA and SQIVND (reference sequence). The V gene lost 6 bases and the J gene lost 0 bases, with 6 bases spanning the gap. CDR3 bases: TGTGCCAGTAGACCTAGCTCCTACAATGAGCAGTTCTTC. Amino acid sequence: CASRPSSYNEQFF. The variable domain in full, completed from reference TRBV19 and TRBJ2-1, reads DGGITQSPKYLFRKEGQNVTLSCEQNLNHDAMYWYRQDPGQGLRLIYYSQIVNDFQKGDIAEGYSVSREKKESFPLTVTSAQKNPTAFYLCASRPSSYNEQFFGPGTRLTVL.

This chain's CDR3 is CASSLSGGEFYNEQFF. The CDR3 DNA follows: TGTGCCAGCAGTTTATCGGGCGGGGAATTCTACAATGAGCAGTTCTTC. This chain uses TRBV27 with TRBJ2-1; tentatively, D is TRBD2 (6 bases). The CDR3 has 16 residues. Germline-derived CDR1 and CDR2 are MNHEY and SMNVEV (reference sequence). Trimming shortened V by 0 bases and J by 3 bases, and 12 bases separated the two germline ends.

The rearrangement links TRBV29-1 to TRBJ2-5, with a tentative D call TRBD2 (6 bases). V was cut by 2 bases and J by 5 bases, with 12 bases left in between. CDR1 SQVTM and CDR2 ANQGSEA come from the germline V gene. The CDR3 loop spans 13 amino acids. The CDR3 spells CSVELGEAETQYF. In DNA form, the CDR3 reads TGCAGCGTTGAACTCGGGGAGGCGGAGACCCAGTACTTC.

This chain uses TRBV12-5 with TRBJ2-3, with TRBD2 matching over 9 bases. Germline V CDR1 and CDR2: LGHNT, FRNRAP. The CDR3 contains 18 residues. The ends lost 6 bases at V and 3 bases at J; junction bases unmatched: 16. The CDR3 here is CASGFGNKSGGPTDTQYF. CDR3 in DNA: TGTGCTAGTGGGTTTGGGAATAAAAGCGGGGGGCCAACAGATACGCAGTATTTT.

The genes are TRBV30 and TRBJ2-5, with TRBD1 identical over 11 bases. The last part of the DNA fits TRBJ2-7 better; the J call may be wrong. This CDR3 contains 12 residues. The germline V gene has CDR1 GTSNPN and CDR2 SVGIG (reference sequence). The DNA for the CDR3 is TGTGCCTGGGGGGACAGGGGGATCGAGCAGTACTTC. Its translation is CAWGDRGIEQYF.

This chain joins TRBV10-3 and TRBJ1-2; maybe TRBD1 (5 bases). CDR3 length: 16 amino acids. Looked up from germline, CDR1 is ENHRY and CDR2 is SYGVKD. V was trimmed by 0 bases and J by 2 bases, leaving 13 bases between them. DNA for the CDR3: TGTGCCATCAGTGAGTCTAGGGGCGAGGAAAACTATGGCTACACCTTC. This sequence encodes CAISESRGEENYGYTF.

V is TRBV9 and J is TRBJ2-1; weak D call: TRBD1 (7 bases). Germline values: CDR1 SGDLS, CDR2 YYNGEE. Trimming stripped 3 bases from V and 1 base from J, with 11 bases between. This CDR3 spans 15 amino acids. The CDR3 region is CASSEEGASYNEQFF. The CDR3 nucleotides are TGTGCCAGCAGCGAGGAGGGGGCATCCTACAATGAGCAGTTCTTC. Combining the CDR3 with reference TRBV9 and TRBJ2-1 gives the whole variable domain DSGVTQTPKHLITATGQRVTLRCSPRSGDLSVYWYQQSLDQGLQFLIQYYNGEERAKGNILERFSAQQFPDLHSELNLSSLELGDSALYFCASSEEGASYNEQFFGPGTRLTVL.

The genes are TRBV5-1 and TRBJ2-1; 12 nucleotides agree with TRBD1. Germline assignment: CDR1 SGHRS and CDR2 YFSETQ. The CDR3 is 16 amino acids. V trimming: 3 bases; J trimming: 10 bases; junction bases outside the gene matches: 11. This chain's CDR3 is CASSYNRDRGRGEQFF. The DNA of the CDR3 is TGCGCCAGCAGCTATAACCGGGACAGGGGGCGCGGCGAGCAGTTCTTC.

The genes are TRBV6-5 and TRBJ1-4; a weak D match, TRBD1 (6 bases). V was shortened by 6 bases and J by 4 bases, with 15 bases between the two germline ends. The CDR3 extends over 15 amino acids. CDR1 and CDR2 (germline): MNHEY, SVGAGI. CDR3 sequence (DNA): TGTGCCAGCAGGGATCCGAGGGGGGGTAATGAAAAACTGTTTTTT. Residues: CASRDPRGGNEKLFF.

The V and J genes are TRBV5-4 and TRBJ2-7; D possibly corresponds to TRBD1 (6 bases). The CDR3 is 13 amino acids. The germline gives CDR1 SGHNT, CDR2 YYREEE (reference sequence). Trimming left V 1 base short and J 2 bases short, with 7 bases between. This CDR3 reads CASSLTGTYEQYF. The CDR3 DNA reads TGTGCCAGCAGCTTGACAGGGACCTACGAGCAGTACTTC.

The gene calls are TRBV7-2 and TRBJ2-3; possibly TRBD1 for D (6 bases). The CDR3 runs to 16 residues. The germline V gene encodes CDR1 SGHTA and CDR2 FQGNSA. With 3 bases removed from V and 4 bases from J, the gap between germline ends came to 17 bases. As DNA, the CDR3 is TGTGCCAGCAGCTTGGCACAGGGACCTACCCCAGATACGCAGTATTTT. Protein: CASSLAQGPTPDTQYF.

The rearrangement uses TRBV18 and TRBJ2-1, with D possibly being TRBD2 (6 bases). The CDR3 covers 14 residues. V gave up 2 bases and J gave up 6 bases, with 11 bases separating them. The germline V gene encodes CDR1 KGHSH and CDR2 LQKENI. The CDR3 bases are TGTGCCAGCTCACCAAACCCCGGGGGCAATGAGCAGTTCTTC. Translating it yields CASSPNPGGNEQFF.